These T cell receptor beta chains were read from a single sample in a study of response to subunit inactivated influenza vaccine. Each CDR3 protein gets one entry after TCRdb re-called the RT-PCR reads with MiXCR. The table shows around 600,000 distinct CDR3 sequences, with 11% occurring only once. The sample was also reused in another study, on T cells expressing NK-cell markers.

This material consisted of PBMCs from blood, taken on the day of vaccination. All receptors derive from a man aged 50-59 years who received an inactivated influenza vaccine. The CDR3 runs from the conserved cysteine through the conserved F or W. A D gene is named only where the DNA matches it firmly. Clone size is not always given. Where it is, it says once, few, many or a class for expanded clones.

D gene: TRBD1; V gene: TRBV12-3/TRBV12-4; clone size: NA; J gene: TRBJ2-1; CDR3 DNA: TGTGCCAGCAGCCCGGGGACAGGGATGGATGAGCAGTTCTTC; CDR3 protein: CASSPGTGMDEQFF
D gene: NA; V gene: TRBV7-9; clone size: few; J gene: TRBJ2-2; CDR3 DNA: TGTGCCAGCAGCTTTGATCGGACGGCGAACACCGGGGAGCTGTTTTTT; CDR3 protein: CASSFDRTANTGELFF
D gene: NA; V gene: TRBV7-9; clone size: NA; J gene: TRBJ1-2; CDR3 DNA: TGTGCCAGCAGCCGAGACTGGAACTATGGCTACACCTTC; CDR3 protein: CASSRDWNYGYTF
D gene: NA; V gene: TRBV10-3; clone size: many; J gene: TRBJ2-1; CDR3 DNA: TGTGCCATCAGTGATGACCAGAACAATGAGCAGTTCTTC; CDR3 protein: CAISDDQNNEQFF
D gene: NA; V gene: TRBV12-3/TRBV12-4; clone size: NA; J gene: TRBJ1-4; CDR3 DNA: TGTGCCAGCAGCCTTCGGGCGCAAAATGAAAAACTGTTTTTT; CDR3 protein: CASSLRAQNEKLFF
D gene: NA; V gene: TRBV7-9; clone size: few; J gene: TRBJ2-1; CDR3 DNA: TGTGCCAGCAGCTCGACGCGACAGTCCGTTTTCTACAATGAGCAGTTCTTC; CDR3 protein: CASSSTRQSVFYNEQFF
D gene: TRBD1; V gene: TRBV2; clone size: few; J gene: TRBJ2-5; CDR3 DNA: TGTGCCAGCAGTGAACAGGGGGCTCAAGAGACCCAGTACTTC; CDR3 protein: CASSEQGAQETQYF
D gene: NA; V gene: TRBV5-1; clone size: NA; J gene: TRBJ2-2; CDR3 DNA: TGCGCCAGCAGCTCCGACATCCCCGGGGAGCTGTTTTTT; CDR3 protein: CASSSDIPGELFF
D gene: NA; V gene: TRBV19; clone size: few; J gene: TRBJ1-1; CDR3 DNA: TGTGCCAGTAGTACAGTTGGCACTGAAGCTTTCTTT; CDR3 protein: CASSTVGTEAFF
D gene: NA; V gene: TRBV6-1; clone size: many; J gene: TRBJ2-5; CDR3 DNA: TGTGCCAGCGCCGAGGGGGGGGTTCAAGAGACCCAGTACTTC; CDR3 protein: CASAEGGVQETQYF
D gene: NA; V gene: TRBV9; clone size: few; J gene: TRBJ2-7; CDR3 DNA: NA; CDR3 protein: CASSVLLCDSYEQYF
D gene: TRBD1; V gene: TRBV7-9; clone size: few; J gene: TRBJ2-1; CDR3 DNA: TGTGCCAGCAGCCCGGGACAGGACCCTTACAATGAGCAGTTCTTC; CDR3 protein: CASSPGQDPYNEQFF
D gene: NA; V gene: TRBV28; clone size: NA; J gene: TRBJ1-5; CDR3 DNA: TGTGCCAGCAGCCCATCGGGACTCAAGGGGGTGGGCTATAGCAATCAGCCCCAGCATTTT; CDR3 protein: CASSPSGLKGVGYSNQPQHF
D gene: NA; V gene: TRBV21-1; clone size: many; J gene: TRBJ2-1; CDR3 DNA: TGTGCCAGCAGCCCCCGGGACAGGAGTAGTGGCTACAATGAGCAGTTCTTC; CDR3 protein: CASSPRDRSSGYNEQFF
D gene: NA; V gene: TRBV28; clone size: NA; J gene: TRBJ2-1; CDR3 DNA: TGTGCCAGCTCGGGAGTGGTTCATGAGCAGTTCTTC; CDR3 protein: CASSGVVHEQFF
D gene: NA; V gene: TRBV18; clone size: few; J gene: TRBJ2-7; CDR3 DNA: TGTGCCAGCTCACCAGTGGGCCCGAAACCCTCCTACGAGCAGTACTTC; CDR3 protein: CASSPVGPKPSYEQYF
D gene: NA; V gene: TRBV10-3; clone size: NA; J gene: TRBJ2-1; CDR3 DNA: TGTGCCATCAGTGTTGTTTTACAGTCCAATGAGCAGTTCTTC; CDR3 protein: CAISVVLQSNEQFF
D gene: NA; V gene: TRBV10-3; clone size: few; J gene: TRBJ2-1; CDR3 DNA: TGTGCCATCAGTGAAACTAGGTATGAGCAGTTCTTC; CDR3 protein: CAISETRYEQFF
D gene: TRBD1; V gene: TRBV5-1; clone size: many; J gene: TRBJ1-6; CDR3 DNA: TGCGCCAGCGGAAGACAGGGAGATTCACCCCTCCACTTT; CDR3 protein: CASGRQGDSPLHF
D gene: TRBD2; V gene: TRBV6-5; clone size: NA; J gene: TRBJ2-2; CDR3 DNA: TGTGCCAGCAGTTGGCCCGCGGGGGGAGCGAACACCGGGGAGCTGTTTTTT; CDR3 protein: CASSWPAGGANTGELFF
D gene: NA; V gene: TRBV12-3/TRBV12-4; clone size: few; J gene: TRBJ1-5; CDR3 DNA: TGTGCCAGCAGTCAGACAGATAGCAATCAGCCCCAGCATTTT; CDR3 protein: CASSQTDSNQPQHF
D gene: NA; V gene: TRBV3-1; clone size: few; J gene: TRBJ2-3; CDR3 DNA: TGTGCCAGCAGCCACAGAGGAAGCACAGATACGCAGTATTTT; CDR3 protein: CASSHRGSTDTQYF
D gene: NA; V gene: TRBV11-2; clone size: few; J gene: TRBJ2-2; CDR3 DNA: TGTGCCAGCAGCCGGGGGTGGCCGAACACCGGGGAGCTGTTTTTT; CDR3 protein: CASSRGWPNTGELFF
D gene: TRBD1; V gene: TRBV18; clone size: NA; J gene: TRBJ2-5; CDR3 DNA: TGTGCCAGCTCACCGGTCAGACAGGGACAAGAGACCCAGTACTTC; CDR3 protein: CASSPVRQGQETQYF